Sequencing of this T cell receptor (beta chain) was carried out in a study of T cells in Graves' hyperthyroidism and ophthalmopathy. General observations from the study: Clonotypes that were expanded in thyroid above 0.001 mostly appeared in blood too. Through a model of 13 V-J features, ophthalmopathy was separated from stable hyperthyroidism. Ophthalmopathy was identified by the model a median about seven months ahead of onset.

A note on this clonotype: Its specificity is not known.

Germline CDR1 and CDR2: SNHLY and FYNNEI. The length of the CDR3 is 14 residues. Trimming cost V 4 bases and J 3 bases; bases outside gene matches: 3. The study defined stable Graves' hyperthyroidism as no ophthalmopathy progression within 18 months. The investigators amplified TCR beta CDR3 regions from RNA transcripts. Initially, a first-round RT-PCR of the TCR CDR3 employed the HTBI primer set. TCRdb redid the calling of the multiplex PCR reads with MiXCR, one entry per CDR3 protein. The sample consists of about 540,000 distinct CDR3 sequences, 46% of them appearing once. V usage is TRBV2 and J usage is TRBJ1-2, with TRBD1 matching 9 bases. This TCR was recovered from a woman aged 18-35 years with Graves' hyperthyroidism. Material for sequencing was peripheral blood or thyroid tissue (not recorded which). The CDR3 protein is CASSAGTGHYGYTF. Written as DNA, the CDR3 is TGTGCCAGCAGTGCGGGGACAGGGCACTATGGCTACACCTTC.